The TCR beta chain described here comes from a study of shared clonotypes between healthy human individuals. Study results and caveats: The sole specimen, blood, was sampled, and tissue repertoires likely differ.

As to this clone: The antigen is not known.

Running of the assay took place at deep level. The authors sequenced unsorted PBMC DNA on ten immunoSEQ deep assay plates. Profiling relied on immunoSEQ multiplex PCR, and the TCRdb table lists in-frame clones only, not all of them. This sample has some 490,000 clones, with about 72% found just once. With unsorted samples, genomic DNA was obtained from 90 million to 95 million PBMCs. The source material was PBMCs. The clonotype comes from a woman aged 35 to 49 in good health. Some clones in this sample may be carry-over from other donors' samples.

CDR3 region: CASSSPDTDTQYF. As DNA, the CDR3 is TGTGCCAGCAGCTCTCCGGACACAGATACGCAGTATTTT. The V gene is TRBV5-5, the J gene TRBJ2-3; D unresolved. The CDR3 length is 13 residues. Deletions cut 3 bases from V and 2 bases from J, with 7 bases between. CDR1 is SGHKS and CDR2 is YYEKEE in the germline V gene (reference sequence).